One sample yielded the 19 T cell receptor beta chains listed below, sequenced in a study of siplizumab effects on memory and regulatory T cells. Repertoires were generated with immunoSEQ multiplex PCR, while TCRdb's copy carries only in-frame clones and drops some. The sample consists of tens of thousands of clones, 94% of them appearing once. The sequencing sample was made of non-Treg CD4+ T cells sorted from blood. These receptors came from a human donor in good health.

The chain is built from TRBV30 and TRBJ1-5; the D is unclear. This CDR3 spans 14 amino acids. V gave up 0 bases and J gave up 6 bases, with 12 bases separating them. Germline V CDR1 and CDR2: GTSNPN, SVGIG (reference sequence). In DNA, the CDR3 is TGTGCCTGGAGTGTAAGTTCAGCGCGTCAGCCCCAGCATTTT. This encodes CAWSVSSARQPQHF.

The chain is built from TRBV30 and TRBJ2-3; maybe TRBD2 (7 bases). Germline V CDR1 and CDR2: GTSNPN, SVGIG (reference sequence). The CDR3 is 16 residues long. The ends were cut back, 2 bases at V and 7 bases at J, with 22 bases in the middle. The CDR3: CAWSLGGGTAPYTQYF. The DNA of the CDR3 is TGTGCCTGGAGTTTAGGGGGGGGCACCGCCCCCTATACGCAGTATTTT.

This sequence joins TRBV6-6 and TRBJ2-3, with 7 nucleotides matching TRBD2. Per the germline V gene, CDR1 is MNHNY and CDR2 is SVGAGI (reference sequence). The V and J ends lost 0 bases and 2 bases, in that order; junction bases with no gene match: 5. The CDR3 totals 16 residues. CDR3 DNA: TGTGCCAGCAGTTACTCGACTAGCTGGGACACAGATACGCAGTATTTT. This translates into CASSYSTSWDTDTQYF.

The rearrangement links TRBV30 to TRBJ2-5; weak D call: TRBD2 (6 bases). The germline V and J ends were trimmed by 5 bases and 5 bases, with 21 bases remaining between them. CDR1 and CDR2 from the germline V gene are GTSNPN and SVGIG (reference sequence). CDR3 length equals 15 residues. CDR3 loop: CAWGFPAGRGETQYF. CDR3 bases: TGTGCCTGGGGATTTCCGGCGGGCCGGGGGGAGACCCAGTACTTC. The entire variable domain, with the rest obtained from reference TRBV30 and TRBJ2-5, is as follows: SQTIHQWPATLVQPVGSPLSLECTVEGTSNPNLYWYRQAAGRGLQLLFYSVGIGQISSEVPQNLSASRPQDRQFILSSKKLLLSDSGFYLCAWGFPAGRGETQYFGPGTRLLVL.

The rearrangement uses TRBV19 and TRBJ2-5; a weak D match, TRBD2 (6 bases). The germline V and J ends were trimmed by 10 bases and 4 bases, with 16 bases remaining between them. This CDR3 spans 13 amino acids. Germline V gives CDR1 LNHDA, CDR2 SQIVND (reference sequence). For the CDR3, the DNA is TGTGCCACCCAGGCACGGGGGAGAGAGACCCAGTACTTC. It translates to CATQARGRETQYF. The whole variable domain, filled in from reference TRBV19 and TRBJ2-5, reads DGGITQSPKYLFRKEGQNVTLSCEQNLNHDAMYWYRQDPGQGLRLIYYSQIVNDFQKGDIAEGYSVSREKKESFPLTVTSAQKNPTAFYLCATQARGRETQYFGPGTRLLVL.

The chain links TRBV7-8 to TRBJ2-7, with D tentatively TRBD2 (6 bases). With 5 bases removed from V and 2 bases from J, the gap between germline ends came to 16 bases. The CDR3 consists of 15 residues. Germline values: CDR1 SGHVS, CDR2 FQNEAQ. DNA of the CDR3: TGTGCCAGCAGCCCGGGGGTGGGTTACACCTACGAGCAGTACTTC. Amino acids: CASSPGVGYTYEQYF.

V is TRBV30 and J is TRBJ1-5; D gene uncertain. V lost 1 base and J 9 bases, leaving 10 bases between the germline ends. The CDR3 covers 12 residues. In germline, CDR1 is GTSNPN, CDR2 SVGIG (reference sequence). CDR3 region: CAWSDPPRPQHF. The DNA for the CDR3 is TGTGCCTGGAGTGACCCCCCAAGGCCCCAGCATTTT.

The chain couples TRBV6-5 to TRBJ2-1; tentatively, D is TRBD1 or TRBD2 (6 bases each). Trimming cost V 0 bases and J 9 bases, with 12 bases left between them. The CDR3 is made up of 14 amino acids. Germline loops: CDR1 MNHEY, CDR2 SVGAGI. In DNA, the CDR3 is TGTGCCAGCAGTTACTCGGGGGGCCGGGGTGAGCAGTTCTTC. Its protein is CASSYSGGRGEQFF.

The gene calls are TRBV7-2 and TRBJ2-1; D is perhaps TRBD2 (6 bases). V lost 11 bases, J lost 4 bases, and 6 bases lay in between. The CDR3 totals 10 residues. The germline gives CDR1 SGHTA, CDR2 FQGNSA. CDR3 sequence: CAAGYNEQFF. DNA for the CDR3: TGTGCCGCGGGGTACAATGAGCAGTTCTTC.

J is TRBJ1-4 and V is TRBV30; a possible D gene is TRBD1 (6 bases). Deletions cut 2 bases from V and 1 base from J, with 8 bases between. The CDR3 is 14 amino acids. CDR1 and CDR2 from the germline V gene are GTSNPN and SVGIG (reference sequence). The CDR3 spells CAWSRGLTNEKLFF. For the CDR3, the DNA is TGTGCCTGGAGTAGGGGGTTAACTAATGAAAAACTGTTTTTT.

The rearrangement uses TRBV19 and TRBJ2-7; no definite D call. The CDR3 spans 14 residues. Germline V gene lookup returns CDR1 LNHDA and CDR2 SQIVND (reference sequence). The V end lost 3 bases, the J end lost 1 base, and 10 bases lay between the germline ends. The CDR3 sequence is CASSIAVQSYEQYF. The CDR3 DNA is TGTGCCAGTAGTATTGCCGTCCAGTCCTACGAGCAGTACTTC.

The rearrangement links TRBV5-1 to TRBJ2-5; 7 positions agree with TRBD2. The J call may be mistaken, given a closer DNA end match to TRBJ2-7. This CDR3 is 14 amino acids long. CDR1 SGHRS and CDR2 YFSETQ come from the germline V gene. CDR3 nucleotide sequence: TGCGCCAGCAGCCCGGTTGGCCGCGGGGGCGAGCAGTACTTC. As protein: CASSPVGRGGEQYF.

The CDR3 region is CASSYADRGPGTEAFF. The CDR3 nucleotides read TGTGCCAGCAGTTACGCGGACAGGGGGCCTGGCACTGAAGCTTTCTTT. The chain carries TRBV6-5 and TRBJ1-1, with 11 nucleotides matching TRBD1. Germline assignment: CDR1 MNHEY and CDR2 SVGAGI. V shed 2 bases, J shed 4 bases, and the junction held 6 bases outside the gene matches. The CDR3 consists of 16 residues.

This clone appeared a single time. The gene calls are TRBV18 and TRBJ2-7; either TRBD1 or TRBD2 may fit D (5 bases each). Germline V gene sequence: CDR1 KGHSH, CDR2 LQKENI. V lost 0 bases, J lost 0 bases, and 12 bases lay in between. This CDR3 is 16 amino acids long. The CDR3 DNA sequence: TGTGCCAGCTCACCACCAGGGACGGGGAGCTCCTACGAGCAGTACTTC. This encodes CASSPPGTGSSYEQYF. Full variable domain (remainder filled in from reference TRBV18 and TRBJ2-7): NAGVMQNPRHLVRRRGQEARLRCSPMKGHSHVYWYRQLPEEGLKFMVYLQKENIIDESGMPKERFSAEFPKEGPSILRIQQVVRGDSAAYFCASSPPGTGSSYEQYFGPGTRLTVT.

The CDR3 loop reads CASSERGLDRVVTEAFF. DNA for the CDR3: TGTGCCAGCAGTGAACGAGGTTTAGACAGGGTGGTCACTGAAGCTTTCTTT. The chain has TRBV6-1 and TRBJ1-1; 7 bases map to TRBD1. Per the germline V gene, CDR1 is MNHNS and CDR2 is SASEGT. CDR3 size: 17 residues. Trimming cost V 2 bases and J 4 bases; bases outside gene matches: 13.

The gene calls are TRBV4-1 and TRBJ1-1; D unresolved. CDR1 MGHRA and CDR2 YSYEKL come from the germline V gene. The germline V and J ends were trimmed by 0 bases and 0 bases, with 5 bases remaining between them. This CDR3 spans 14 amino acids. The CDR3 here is CASSQDVMNTEAFF. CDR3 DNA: TGCGCCAGCAGCCAAGATGTGATGAACACTGAAGCTTTCTTT.

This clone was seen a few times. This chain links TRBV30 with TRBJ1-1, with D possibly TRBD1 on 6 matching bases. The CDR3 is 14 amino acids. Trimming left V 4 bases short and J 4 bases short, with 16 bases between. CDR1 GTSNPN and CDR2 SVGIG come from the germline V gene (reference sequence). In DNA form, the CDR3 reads TGTGCCTGGAAGCGACAGGAGGCAGGCACTGAAGCTTTCTTT. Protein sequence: CAWKRQEAGTEAFF.

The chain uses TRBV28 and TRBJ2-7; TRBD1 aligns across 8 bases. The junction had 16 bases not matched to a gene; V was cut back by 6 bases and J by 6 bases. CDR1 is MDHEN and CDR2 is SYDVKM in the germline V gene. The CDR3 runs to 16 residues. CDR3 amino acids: CASRTPHRTGSPEQYF. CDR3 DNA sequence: TGTGCCAGCAGAACTCCTCACAGGACAGGGAGTCCCGAGCAGTACTTC.

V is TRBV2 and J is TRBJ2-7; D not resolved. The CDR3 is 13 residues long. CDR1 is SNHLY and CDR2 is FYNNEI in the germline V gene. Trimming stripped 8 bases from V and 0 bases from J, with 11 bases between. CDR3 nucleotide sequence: TGTGCCAGCGATCCACCGATCTCCTACGAGCAGTACTTC. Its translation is CASDPPISYEQYF.